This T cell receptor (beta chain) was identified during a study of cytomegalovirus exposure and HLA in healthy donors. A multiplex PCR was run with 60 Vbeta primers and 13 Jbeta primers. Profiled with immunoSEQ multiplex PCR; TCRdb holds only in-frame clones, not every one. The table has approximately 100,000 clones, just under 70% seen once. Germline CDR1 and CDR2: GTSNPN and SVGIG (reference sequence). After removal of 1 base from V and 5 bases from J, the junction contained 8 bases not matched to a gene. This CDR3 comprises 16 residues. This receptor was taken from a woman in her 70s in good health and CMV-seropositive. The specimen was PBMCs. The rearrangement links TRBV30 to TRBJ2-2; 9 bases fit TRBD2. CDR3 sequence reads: CAWSGAGLAFTGELFF. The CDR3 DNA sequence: TGTGCCTGGAGTGGGGCGGGACTAGCCTTTACCGGGGAGCTGTTTTTT.